This is a list of T cell receptor beta chains from one sample in a study of a mutant IDH1 vaccine in newly diagnosed glioma. The antigens for these receptors are not known. Clones were sequenced by immunoSEQ multiplex PCR, and TCRdb holds only the in-frame ones, with some missing. This table has about 50,000 clones, 78% appearing once. The sample in question was PBMCs, obtained from a glioma patient whose treatment included an IDH1 peptide vaccine. These receptors were taken from a man aged 50 or older with glioma. CDR3s include the opening cysteine and the closing phenylalanine or tryptophan. The D gene is left open where the match is weak. Clone size is stated in some rows and not others, as once, few, many or a class when expanded.

v_call: TRBV4-1
clone_size: few
j_call: TRBJ1-5
d_call: TRBD1
cdr3_aa: CASSQVAQQRGLIINQPQHF
cdr3_nt: TGCGCCAGCAGCCAAGTCGCCCAACAAAGGGGGCTAATAATCAATCAGCCCCAGCATTTT

v_call: TRBV19
clone_size: once
j_call: TRBJ1-1
d_call: TRBD1
cdr3_aa: CASSMTGGVNTEAFF
cdr3_nt: TGTGCCAGTAGTATGACAGGGGGCGTGAACACTGAAGCTTTCTTT

v_call: TRBV19
clone_size: NA
j_call: TRBJ1-2
d_call: TRBD1
cdr3_aa: CASSKTRGHGYTF
cdr3_nt: TGTGCCAGTAGTAAGACCAGGGGGCATGGCTACACCTTC

v_call: TRBV5-1
clone_size: NA
j_call: TRBJ1-1
d_call: TRBD1
cdr3_aa: CASSLNPGTENTEAFF
cdr3_nt: TGCGCCAGCAGCTTGAACCCCGGGACAGAGAACACTGAAGCTTTCTTT

v_call: TRBV6-6
clone_size: NA
j_call: TRBJ1-6
d_call: NA
cdr3_aa: CASSTPGALDNSPLHF
cdr3_nt: TGTGCCAGCAGTACCCCCGGGGCTCTAGATAATTCACCCCTCCACTTT

v_call: TRBV5-5
clone_size: NA
j_call: TRBJ1-2
d_call: NA
cdr3_aa: CASSLFRAGSNGYTF
cdr3_nt: TGTGCCAGCAGCTTGTTTCGGGCAGGGTCGAATGGCTACACCTTC

v_call: TRBV7-8
clone_size: once
j_call: TRBJ1-5
d_call: NA
cdr3_aa: CASSEGRAEAQHF
cdr3_nt: TGTGCCAGCAGCGAAGGAAGGGCGGAGGCCCAGCATTTT

v_call: TRBV30
clone_size: NA
j_call: TRBJ2-1
d_call: TRBD2
cdr3_aa: CAWSRHKTGRYNEQFF
cdr3_nt: TGTGCCTGGAGTCGACACAAGACCGGGAGGTACAATGAGCAGTTCTTC

v_call: TRBV21-1
clone_size: once
j_call: TRBJ2-7
d_call: NA
cdr3_aa: CASRNRGHLTYEQYF
cdr3_nt: TGTGCCAGCAGGAACAGGGGGCACCTTACCTACGAGCAGTACTTC

v_call: TRBV5-1
clone_size: NA
j_call: TRBJ2-3
d_call: TRBD1
cdr3_aa: CASSLKSGQPPDTQYF
cdr3_nt: TGCGCCAGCAGCTTGAAATCGGGACAGCCGCCTGATACGCAGTATTTT

v_call: TRBV19
clone_size: NA
j_call: TRBJ2-7
d_call: TRBD1
cdr3_aa: CASARATGRGGEQYF
cdr3_nt: TGTGCCAGTGCCAGGGCGACAGGGAGAGGCGGCGAGCAGTACTTC

v_call: TRBV6-5
clone_size: NA
j_call: TRBJ1-5
d_call: NA
cdr3_aa: CASSYSDSQPQHF
cdr3_nt: TGTGCCAGCAGTTACTCTGATAGCCAGCCCCAGCATTTT

v_call: TRBV15
clone_size: NA
j_call: TRBJ2-5
d_call: NA
cdr3_aa: CATSRSWGGRETQYF
cdr3_nt: TGTGCCACCAGCAGGTCCTGGGGGGGCCGGGAGACCCAGTACTTC

v_call: TRBV27
clone_size: NA
j_call: TRBJ1-4
d_call: NA
cdr3_aa: CASRGGQSTNEKLFF
cdr3_nt: TGTGCCAGCAGGGGCGGACAGAGCACTAATGAAAAACTGTTTTTT

v_call: TRBV27
clone_size: NA
j_call: TRBJ1-5
d_call: TRBD1
cdr3_aa: CASSSDRGSNQPQHF
cdr3_nt: TGTGCCAGCAGCAGTGACAGGGGCAGCAATCAGCCCCAGCATTTT

v_call: TRBV4-1
clone_size: NA
j_call: TRBJ2-7
d_call: NA
cdr3_aa: CASSRTGEVEQYF
cdr3_nt: TGCGCCAGCAGTCGCACAGGGGAGGTCGAGCAGTACTTC

v_call: TRBV5-5
clone_size: NA
j_call: TRBJ2-1
d_call: NA
cdr3_aa: CASSFSLRNNEQFF
cdr3_nt: TGTGCCAGCAGCTTTTCACTGCGAAACAATGAGCAGTTCTTC

v_call: TRBV6-6
clone_size: NA
j_call: TRBJ2-6
d_call: NA
cdr3_aa: CASSYRTGANVLTF
cdr3_nt: TGTGCCAGCAGTTACCGGACTGGGGCCAACGTCCTGACTTTC

v_call: TRBV27
clone_size: NA
j_call: TRBJ2-7
d_call: TRBD1
cdr3_aa: CALGRDRGREQYF
cdr3_nt: TGTGCCCTGGGACGGGACAGGGGGCGAGAGCAGTACTTC

v_call: TRBV19
clone_size: NA
j_call: TRBJ2-1
d_call: NA
cdr3_aa: CASSPLGGGFNEQFF
cdr3_nt: TGTGCCAGTAGTCCCCTGGGGGGGGGCTTTAATGAGCAGTTCTTC

v_call: TRBV10-3
clone_size: NA
j_call: TRBJ2-7
d_call: NA
cdr3_aa: CAISQGINEQYF
cdr3_nt: TGTGCCATCTCCCAGGGCATCAACGAGCAGTACTTC

v_call: TRBV4-3
clone_size: NA
j_call: TRBJ2-1
d_call: TRBD2
cdr3_aa: CASSRGLAGNNEQFF
cdr3_nt: TGCGCCAGCAGCCGCGGACTAGCGGGGAACAATGAGCAGTTCTTC

v_call: TRBV2
clone_size: NA
j_call: TRBJ2-3
d_call: NA
cdr3_aa: CASLNRGTDTQYF
cdr3_nt: TGTGCCAGCCTGAACAGGGGCACAGATACGCAGTATTTT

v_call: TRBV10-3
clone_size: NA
j_call: TRBJ1-2
d_call: NA
cdr3_aa: CAISEGREDGYTF
cdr3_nt: TGTGCCATCAGTGAAGGCAGGGAGGATGGCTACACCTTC

v_call: TRBV19
clone_size: NA
j_call: TRBJ2-2
d_call: NA
cdr3_aa: CASSPTGGTGELFF
cdr3_nt: TGTGCCAGTAGCCCGACAGGTGGGACCGGGGAGCTGTTTTTT

v_call: TRBV10-3
clone_size: few
j_call: TRBJ1-1
d_call: NA
cdr3_aa: CASRDQDTEAFF
cdr3_nt: TGTGCCAGCCGGGACCAAGACACTGAAGCTTTCTTT

v_call: TRBV6-5
clone_size: NA
j_call: TRBJ1-4
d_call: NA
cdr3_aa: CASSYLFGAEKLFF
cdr3_nt: TGTGCCAGCAGTTACCTGTTCGGTGCTGAAAAACTGTTTTTT

v_call: TRBV7-2
clone_size: few
j_call: TRBJ2-7
d_call: NA
cdr3_aa: CASSQTTPRHEQYF
cdr3_nt: TGTGCCAGCAGCCAGACAACACCCAGGCACGAGCAGTACTTC

v_call: TRBV15
clone_size: NA
j_call: TRBJ2-7
d_call: TRBD1
cdr3_aa: CATSPGTGGYEQYF
cdr3_nt: TGTGCCACCAGCCCTGGGACAGGGGGCTACGAGCAGTACTTC

v_call: TRBV6-5
clone_size: NA
j_call: TRBJ1-4
d_call: NA
cdr3_aa: CASGWLWREKLFF
cdr3_nt: TGTGCCAGCGGCTGGTTGTGGAGAGAAAAACTGTTTTTT

v_call: TRBV2
clone_size: NA
j_call: TRBJ1-2
d_call: TRBD1
cdr3_aa: CASRRGQNYGYTF
cdr3_nt: TGTGCCAGCAGGCGGGGACAGAACTATGGCTACACCTTC

v_call: TRBV5-1
clone_size: NA
j_call: TRBJ2-6
d_call: TRBD1
cdr3_aa: CASASAGGDAGANVLTF
cdr3_nt: TGCGCCAGCGCCTCGGCAGGGGGCGACGCTGGGGCCAACGTCCTGACTTTC

v_call: TRBV9
clone_size: NA
j_call: TRBJ1-5
d_call: NA
cdr3_aa: CASSGAYSNQPQHF
cdr3_nt: TGTGCCAGCAGCGGGGCATATAGCAATCAGCCCCAGCATTTT

v_call: TRBV30
clone_size: NA
j_call: TRBJ1-5
d_call: NA
cdr3_aa: CAWSGGAASGNQPQHF
cdr3_nt: TGTGCCTGGAGTGGAGGGGCGGCTTCTGGTAATCAGCCCCAGCATTTT

v_call: TRBV6-6
clone_size: once
j_call: TRBJ1-4
d_call: NA
cdr3_aa: CASSYSGQGREKLFF
cdr3_nt: TGTGCCAGCAGTTATAGTGGGCAGGGACGAGAAAAACTGTTTTTT

v_call: TRBV4-1
clone_size: NA
j_call: TRBJ2-5
d_call: TRBD2
cdr3_aa: CASSSRTSGGARETQYF
cdr3_nt: TGCGCCAGCAGCTCTCGGACTAGCGGGGGGGCCAGGGAGACCCAGTACTTC

v_call: TRBV5-1
clone_size: few
j_call: TRBJ2-1
d_call: NA
cdr3_aa: CASRVGGEQFF
cdr3_nt: TGCGCCAGCAGGGTGGGGGGAGAGCAGTTCTTC

v_call: TRBV18
clone_size: NA
j_call: TRBJ2-6
d_call: TRBD1
cdr3_aa: CASSSQGAGANVLTF
cdr3_nt: TGTGCCAGCTCATCCCAGGGGGCTGGGGCCAACGTCCTGACTTTC

v_call: TRBV7-9
clone_size: once
j_call: TRBJ2-1
d_call: NA
cdr3_aa: CASSLVQGGYNEQFF
cdr3_nt: TGTGCCAGCAGCTTAGTTCAGGGGGGGTACAATGAGCAGTTCTTC

v_call: TRBV5-8
clone_size: NA
j_call: TRBJ1-1
d_call: NA
cdr3_aa: CASSTRQDLNTEAFF
cdr3_nt: TGTGCCAGCAGCACCCGACAGGATTTGAACACTGAAGCTTTCTTT

v_call: TRBV29-1
clone_size: few
j_call: TRBJ2-1
d_call: TRBD2
cdr3_aa: CSVGLAGDNEQFF
cdr3_nt: TGCAGCGTTGGACTAGCGGGGGACAATGAGCAGTTCTTC

v_call: TRBV20-1
clone_size: few
j_call: TRBJ1-2
d_call: NA
cdr3_aa: CLVGSDGYTF
cdr3_nt: TGCCTGGTCGGTTCTGATGGCTACACCTTC

v_call: TRBV11-2
clone_size: once
j_call: TRBJ2-7
d_call: NA
cdr3_aa: CASSFPAKTIYEQYF
cdr3_nt: TGTGCCAGCAGCTTCCCTGCAAAAACAATTTACGAGCAGTACTTC

v_call: TRBV6-6
clone_size: NA
j_call: TRBJ1-1
d_call: NA
cdr3_aa: CASSVGWTAEAFF
cdr3_nt: TGTGCCAGCAGTGTGGGTTGGACCGCTGAAGCTTTCTTT

v_call: TRBV5-6
clone_size: NA
j_call: TRBJ2-3
d_call: TRBD2
cdr3_aa: CASSLLAGSTDTQYF
cdr3_nt: TGTGCCAGCAGCTTGTTAGCGGGGAGCACAGATACGCAGTATTTT

v_call: TRBV30
clone_size: NA
j_call: TRBJ2-1
d_call: TRBD2
cdr3_aa: CAWMGGGTYNEQFF
cdr3_nt: TGTGCCTGGATGGGCGGGGGGACCTACAATGAGCAGTTCTTC

v_call: TRBV19
clone_size: once
j_call: TRBJ2-5
d_call: TRBD2
cdr3_aa: CASSRAGGLETQYF
cdr3_nt: TGTGCCAGTAGTCGAGCGGGGGGGCTGGAGACCCAGTACTTC

v_call: TRBV28
clone_size: NA
j_call: TRBJ1-2
d_call: TRBD1
cdr3_aa: CASSLTQGSNYGYTF
cdr3_nt: TGTGCCAGCAGTTTAACACAGGGGTCTAACTATGGCTACACCTTC

v_call: TRBV27
clone_size: few
j_call: TRBJ2-1
d_call: TRBD1
cdr3_aa: CASSDPDRGSYNEQFF
cdr3_nt: TGTGCCAGCAGTGACCCGGACAGGGGGTCCTACAATGAGCAGTTCTTC

v_call: TRBV6-4
clone_size: NA
j_call: TRBJ1-5
d_call: NA
cdr3_aa: CASSVAINQPQHF
cdr3_nt: TGTGCCAGCAGTGTAGCCATTAATCAGCCCCAGCATTTT

v_call: TRBV4-3
clone_size: NA
j_call: TRBJ2-4
d_call: NA
cdr3_aa: CASSQDLGFRGIQYF
cdr3_nt: TGCGCCAGCAGCCAAGATTTAGGTTTTCGGGGCATTCAGTACTTC

v_call: TRBV7-8
clone_size: NA
j_call: TRBJ2-1
d_call: TRBD2
cdr3_aa: CASSINLAESFF
cdr3_nt: TGTGCCAGCAGCATAAATCTAGCGGAGTCGTTCTTC